This TCR beta chain was sequenced during a study of memory CD8 T cells in hepatitis C reinfection. Overall study: After reinfection, two primary-infection resolvers became chronically infected. Peak reinfection sampling occurred 3 to 8 weeks after detected reinfection.

As to time point: peak reinfection, 3 to 8 weeks after reinfection detection. The sorted cells went straight to TCR sequencing with no prior in vitro expansion. CDR3 size: 15 residues. V lost 6 bases to trimming and J lost 2 bases; unmatched junction nucleotides: 8. Per the germline V gene, CDR1 is WSHSY and CDR2 is SAAADI. TCRdb's table, derived via immunoSEQ multiplex PCR, lists solely in-frame clones and lacks some. The sample carries roughly 43,000 clones, roughly 90% recorded once. This TCR was sampled from a man between 18 and 35 years old with hepatitis C virus infection. Specimen: naive CD8+ T cells sorted from blood. J is TRBJ2-3 and V is TRBV10-2; 7 bases line up with TRBD1. CDR3 loop: CASRDGTADTDTQYF. In DNA form, the CDR3 reads TGCGCCAGCAGAGACGGGACAGCTGACACAGATACGCAGTATTTT.